This T cell receptor beta chain was recovered during a study of human T cells and chemical hapten exposure. This CDR3 comprises 14 residues. V was trimmed by 6 bases and J by 2 bases, leaving 11 bases between them. One entry per CDR3 protein, called by TCRdb with MiXCR from the RACE reads. The table shows 240,000 or so distinct CDR3 sequences, with 7% to 10% occurring only once. As to time point: pre-sensitization, week 0. Treatment specified: therapeutic diphenylcyclopropenone sensitization with weekly scalp DPC. This clonotype was seen more than once but under ten times. This chain connects TRBV12-3 or TRBV12-4 to TRBJ1-5; D call uncertain. The material was whole blood, obtained in connection with sensitization to the hapten diphenylcyclopropenone (DPC). This clonotype was obtained from a woman aged 40-49 years with alopecia areata. Some clones in this sample may be carry-over from other donors' samples. The CDR3 region has the DNA TGTGCCAGCAGGCCAATGGACGGCAATCAGCCCCAGCATTTT. It yields the protein CASRPMDGNQPQHF.